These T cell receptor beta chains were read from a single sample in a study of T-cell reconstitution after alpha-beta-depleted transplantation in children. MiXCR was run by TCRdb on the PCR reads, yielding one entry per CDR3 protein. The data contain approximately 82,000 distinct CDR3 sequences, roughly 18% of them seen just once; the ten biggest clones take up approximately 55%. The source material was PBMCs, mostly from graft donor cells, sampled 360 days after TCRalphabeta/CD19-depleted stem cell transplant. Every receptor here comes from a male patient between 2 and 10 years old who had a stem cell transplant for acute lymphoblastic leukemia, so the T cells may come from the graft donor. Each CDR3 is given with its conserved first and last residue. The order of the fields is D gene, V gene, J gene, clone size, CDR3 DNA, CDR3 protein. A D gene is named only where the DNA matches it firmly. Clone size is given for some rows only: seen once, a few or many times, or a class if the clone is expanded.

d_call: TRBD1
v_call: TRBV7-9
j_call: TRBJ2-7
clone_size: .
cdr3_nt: TGTGCCAGCAGTCAGGGACAGGGGTCAACCGAGCAGTACTTC
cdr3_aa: CASSQGQGSTEQYF

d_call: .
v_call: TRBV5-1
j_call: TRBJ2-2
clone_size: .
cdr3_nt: TGCGCCAGCAGCTTGGTGCGGCAAGACACCGGGGAGCTGTTTTTT
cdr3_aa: CASSLVRQDTGELFF

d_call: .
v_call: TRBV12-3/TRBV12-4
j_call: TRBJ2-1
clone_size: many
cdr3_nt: TGTGCCAGCACCCTCTTTCAGGGCTATGAGCAGTTCTTC
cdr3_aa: CASTLFQGYEQFF

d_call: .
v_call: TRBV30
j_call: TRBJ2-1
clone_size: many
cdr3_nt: TGTGCCTGGAGTGGCGGTGGCAATGAGCAGTTCTTC
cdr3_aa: CAWSGGGNEQFF

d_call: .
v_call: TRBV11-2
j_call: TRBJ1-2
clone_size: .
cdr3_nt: TGTGCCAGCAGCTTAGAGGGTGGCTACACCTTC
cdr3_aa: CASSLEGGYTF

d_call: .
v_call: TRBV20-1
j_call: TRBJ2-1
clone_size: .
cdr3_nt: TGCAGTGCTAGGGGTTCCGGAACTAGCAGGGGTGAGCAGTTCTTC
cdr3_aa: CSARGSGTSRGEQFF

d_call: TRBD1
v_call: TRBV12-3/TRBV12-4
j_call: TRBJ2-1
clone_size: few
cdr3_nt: TGTGCCAGCAAAGGTTGGGACAGGGGGCGGCGGGTAGAGAGTGTTGAGCAGTTCTTC
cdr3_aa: CASKGWDRGRRVESVEQFF

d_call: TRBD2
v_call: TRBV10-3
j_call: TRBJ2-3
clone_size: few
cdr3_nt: TGTGCCATCAGCGGCGGGAGCGATACGCAGTATTTT
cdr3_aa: CAISGGSDTQYF

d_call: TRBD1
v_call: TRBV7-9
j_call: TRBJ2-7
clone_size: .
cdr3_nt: TGTGCCAGCAGCTTTGAGGGACAGGGCTACGAGCAGTACTTC
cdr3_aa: CASSFEGQGYEQYF

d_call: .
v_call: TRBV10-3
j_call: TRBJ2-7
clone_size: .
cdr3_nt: TGTGCCATCAGTGCGGCTTACACCGCCTACGAGCAGTACTTC
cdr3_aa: CAISAAYTAYEQYF

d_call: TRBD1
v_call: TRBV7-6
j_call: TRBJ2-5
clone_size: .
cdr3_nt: TGTGCCAGCAGCTTAGTGAGGACAGGAGCGGAGACCCAGTACTTC
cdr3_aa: CASSLVRTGAETQYF

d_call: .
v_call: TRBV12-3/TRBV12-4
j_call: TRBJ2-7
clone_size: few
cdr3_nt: TGTGCCAGCACCCAGGGTTTACGGAACTACGAGCAGTACTTC
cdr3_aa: CASTQGLRNYEQYF

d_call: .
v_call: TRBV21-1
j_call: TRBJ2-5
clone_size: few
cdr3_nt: TGTGCCAGCAGCAAAGCTGATAGCGGGAGGGAAGGGAGAGAGACCCAGTACTTC
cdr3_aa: CASSKADSGREGRETQYF

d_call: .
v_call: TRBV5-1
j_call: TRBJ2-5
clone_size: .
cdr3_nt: TGCGCCAGCAGCTTGGTCCTACAAGAGACCCAGTACTTC
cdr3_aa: CASSLVLQETQYF

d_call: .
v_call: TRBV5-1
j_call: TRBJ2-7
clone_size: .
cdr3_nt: TGCGCCAGCAGCTTGGTAGACCGAGCCTACGAGCAGTACTTC
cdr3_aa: CASSLVDRAYEQYF

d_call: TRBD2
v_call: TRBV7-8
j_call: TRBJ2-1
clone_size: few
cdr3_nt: TGTGCCAGCAGCTTAGGGGGACTAGCGGGAGGGGTCTACAATGAGCAGTTCTTC
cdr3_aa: CASSLGGLAGGVYNEQFF

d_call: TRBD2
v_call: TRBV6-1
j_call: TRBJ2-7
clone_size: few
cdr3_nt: TGTGCCAGCAGGGGCGGGGGTGCCTACGAGCAGTACTTC
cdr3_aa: CASRGGGAYEQYF

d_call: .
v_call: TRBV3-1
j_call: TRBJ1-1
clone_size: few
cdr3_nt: TGTGCCTCCTGCCAATATGGTGGGATGAACACTGAAGCTTTCTTT
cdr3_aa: CASCQYGGMNTEAFF

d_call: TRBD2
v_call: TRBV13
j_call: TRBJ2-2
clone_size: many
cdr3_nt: TGTGCCAGCAGCCACGACACTAGCGGGAACACCGGGGAGCTGTTTTTT
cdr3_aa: CASSHDTSGNTGELFF

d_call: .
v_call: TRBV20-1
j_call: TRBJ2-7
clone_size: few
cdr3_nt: TGCAGTGCTAGAGATCTCTACGAGCAGTACTTC
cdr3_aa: CSARDLYEQYF

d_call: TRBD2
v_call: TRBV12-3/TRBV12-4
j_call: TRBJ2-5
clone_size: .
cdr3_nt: TGTGCCATCAGTGGGGGGCTAGCGGGAGGCCTTTACCAAGAGACCCAGTACTTC
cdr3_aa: CAISGGLAGGLYQETQYF

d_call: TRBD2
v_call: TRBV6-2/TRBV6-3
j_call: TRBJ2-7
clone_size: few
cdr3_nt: TGTGCCAGCAGTTACTCAGCGGGAGCCCGTTGGGAGCAGTACTTC
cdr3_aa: CASSYSAGARWEQYF

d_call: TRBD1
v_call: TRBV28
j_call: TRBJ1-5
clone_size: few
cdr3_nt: TGTGCCAGCAGTGACAGGGAGCGTAGTCAGCCCCAGCATTTT
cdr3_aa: CASSDRERSQPQHF

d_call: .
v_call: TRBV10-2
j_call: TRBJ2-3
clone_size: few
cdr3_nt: TGCGCCAGCACCCGCACAGATACGCAGTATTTT
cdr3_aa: CASTRTDTQYF

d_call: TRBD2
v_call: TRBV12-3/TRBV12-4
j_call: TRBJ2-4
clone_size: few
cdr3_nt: TGTGCCAGCAGTTTTCGACTAGCGCCTAAAAACATTCAGTACTTC
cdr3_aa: CASSFRLAPKNIQYF